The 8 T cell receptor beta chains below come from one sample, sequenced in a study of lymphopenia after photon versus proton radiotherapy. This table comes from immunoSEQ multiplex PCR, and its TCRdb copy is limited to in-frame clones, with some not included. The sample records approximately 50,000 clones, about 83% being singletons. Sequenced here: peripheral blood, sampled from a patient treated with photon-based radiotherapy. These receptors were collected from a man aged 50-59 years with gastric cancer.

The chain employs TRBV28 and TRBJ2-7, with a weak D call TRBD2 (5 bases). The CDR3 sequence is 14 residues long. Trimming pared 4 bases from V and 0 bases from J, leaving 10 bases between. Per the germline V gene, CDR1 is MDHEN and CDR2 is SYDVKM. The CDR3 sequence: CASSSGVSSYEQYF. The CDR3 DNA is TGTGCCAGCAGTTCCGGGGTTAGCTCCTACGAGCAGTACTTC.

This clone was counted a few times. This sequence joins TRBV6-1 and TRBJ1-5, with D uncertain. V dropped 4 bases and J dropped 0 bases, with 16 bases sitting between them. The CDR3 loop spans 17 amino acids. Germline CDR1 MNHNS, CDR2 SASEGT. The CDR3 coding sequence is TGTGCCAGCAGTGGGGATGGACTGCCCCGTAGCAATCAGCCCCAGCATTTT. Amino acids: CASSGDGLPRSNQPQHF.

CDR3 nucleotide sequence: TGTGCCAGCAGCTTAGCGGGCGTAAAAAGCGTAACAGAGACCCAGTACTTC. It yields the protein CASSLAGVKSVTETQYF. This sequence joins TRBV11-2 and TRBJ2-5; unclear D gene. The CDR3 is 17 residues long. V was cut by 1 base and J by 4 bases, with 19 bases left in between. Looked up from germline, CDR1 is SGHAT and CDR2 is FQNNGV. Combining the CDR3 with reference TRBV11-2 and TRBJ2-5 gives the whole variable domain EAGVAQSPRYKIIEKRQSVAFWCNPISGHATLYWYQQILGQGPKLLIQFQNNGVVDDSQLPKDRFSAERLKGVDSTLKIQPAKLEDSAVYLCASSLAGVKSVTETQYFGPGTRLLVL.

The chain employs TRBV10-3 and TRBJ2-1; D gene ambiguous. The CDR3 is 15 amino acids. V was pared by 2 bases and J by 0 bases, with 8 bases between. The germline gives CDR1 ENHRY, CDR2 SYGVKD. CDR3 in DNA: TGTGCCATCAGTGAGGGAGTCGGCTCCTACAATGAGCAGTTCTTC. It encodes CAISEGVGSYNEQFF.

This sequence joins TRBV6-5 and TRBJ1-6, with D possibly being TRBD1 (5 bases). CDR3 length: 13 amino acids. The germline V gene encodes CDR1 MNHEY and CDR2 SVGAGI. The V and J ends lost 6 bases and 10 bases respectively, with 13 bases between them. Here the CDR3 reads CASSDGGDSPLHF. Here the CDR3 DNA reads TGTGCCAGCAGCGACGGAGGGGACTCACCCCTCCACTTT.

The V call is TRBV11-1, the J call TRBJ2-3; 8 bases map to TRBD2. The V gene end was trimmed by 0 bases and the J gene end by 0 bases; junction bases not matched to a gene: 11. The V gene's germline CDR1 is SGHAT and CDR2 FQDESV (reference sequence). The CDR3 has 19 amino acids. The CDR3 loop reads CASSLAPGGSGVSTDTQYF. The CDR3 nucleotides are TGTGCCAGCAGCTTAGCCCCGGGGGGTAGCGGGGTGAGCACAGATACGCAGTATTTT.

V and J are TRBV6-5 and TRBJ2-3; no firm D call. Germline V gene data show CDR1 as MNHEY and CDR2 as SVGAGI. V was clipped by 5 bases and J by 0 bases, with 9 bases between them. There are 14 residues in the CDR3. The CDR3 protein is CASSKGYSTDTQYF. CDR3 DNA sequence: TGTGCCAGCAGTAAAGGATATAGCACAGATACGCAGTATTTT.

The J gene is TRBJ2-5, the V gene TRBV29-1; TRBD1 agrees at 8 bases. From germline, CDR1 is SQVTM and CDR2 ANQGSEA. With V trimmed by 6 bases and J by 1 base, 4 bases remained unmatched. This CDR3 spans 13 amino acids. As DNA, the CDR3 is TGCAGCGTAACCGGGACAGGCCAAGAGACCCAGTACTTC. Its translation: CSVTGTGQETQYF.